A selection of T cell receptor beta chains follows, all from one sample in a study of T cells in Graves' hyperthyroidism and ophthalmopathy. In TCRdb, the multiplex PCR reads were re-called with MiXCR into one record per CDR3 protein. Here the sample spans some 270,000 distinct CDR3 sequences, approximately 13% being singletons. Sequences were obtained from blood. The receptors here all came from a woman in her forties with Graves' hyperthyroidism. Both conserved end residues are part of each CDR3. D genes are given only for firm matches. Not all rows give a size; the values are once, few, many and, for expanded clones, a class.

V gene	D gene	clone size	J gene	CDR3 DNA	CDR3 protein
TRBV20-1	-	-	TRBJ2-1	TGCAGTGCTAGCCCGGGGGGACACCTCTACAATGAGCAGTTCTTC	CSASPGGHLYNEQFF
TRBV2	-	many	TRBJ2-3	TGTGCCAGCAGTCCGTCAAAGGGGCTCATTTGGCAAAATACGCAGTATTTT	CASSPSKGLIWQNTQYF
TRBV6-1	TRBD1	many	TRBJ1-4	TGTGCCAGCAGAAGACAGGGCTATGAAAAACTGTTTTTT	CASRRQGYEKLFF
TRBV4-1	-	-	TRBJ1-1	TGCGCCAGCAGCCAAGATGGAGGACCGGGTGGTGGTATGACACCTAACACTGAAGCTTTCTTT	CASSQDGGPGGGMTPNTEAFF
TRBV30	-	many	TRBJ1-1	TGTGCCTGGAGTGCCAGGGTCACCACTGAAGCTTTCTTT	CAWSARVTTEAFF
TRBV20-1	-	many	TRBJ2-5	TGCAGTGCTAGCGGGGGTAAAGAGACCCAGTACTTC	CSASGGKETQYF
TRBV9	-	few	TRBJ2-3	TGTGCCAGCAGCCCCGAGAGTGCAGATACGCAGTATTTT	CASSPESADTQYF
TRBV6-1	-	few	TRBJ1-1	TGTGCCAGTAGTATGCGGACCCTTGAAGCTTTCTTT	CASSMRTLEAFF
TRBV10-3	TRBD1	many	TRBJ1-1	TGTGCCATCTCAACTCAGGGACAGGGTGCTGAAGCTTTCTTT	CAISTQGQGAEAFF
TRBV3-1	TRBD1	many	TRBJ2-1	TGTGCCAGCAGACGGACAGGGGGGGATAATGAGCAGTTCTTC	CASRRTGGDNEQFF
TRBV7-9	-	many	TRBJ2-3	TGTGCCAGCAGCTTAGCAGGAAGCGACGGGACTTTCAGCACAGATACGCAGTATTTT	CASSLAGSDGTFSTDTQYF
TRBV20-1	-	many	TRBJ2-3	TGCAGTGCTAGGACGGAGGGAAGGACAGATACGCAGTATTTT	CSARTEGRTDTQYF
TRBV9	-	few	TRBJ2-3	TGTGCCAGCAGCGTAGGGCCCGCTAGCACAGATACGCAGTATTTT	CASSVGPASTDTQYF
TRBV2	-	many	TRBJ1-2	TGTGCCATAAGTCAGGGGAACTATGGCTACACCTTC	CAISQGNYGYTF
TRBV3-1	-	-	TRBJ2-2	TGTGCCAGCACCCCCAGGGCAGCGCCGAACGCCGGGGAGCTGTTTTTT	CASTPRAAPNAGELFF
TRBV12-3/TRBV12-4	-	many	TRBJ2-3	TGTGCCAGCAGTTTAGTGGGCCTCACAGATACGCAGTATTTT	CASSLVGLTDTQYF
TRBV19	TRBD1	-	TRBJ1-1	TGTGCCAGGCCCAAAGAAGGGGGCGGATACATTGAAGCTTTCTTT	CARPKEGGGYIEAFF
TRBV7-9	-	many	TRBJ1-5	TGTGCCAGCAGCTCCACCAATCAGCCCCAGCATTTT	CASSSTNQPQHF
TRBV7-9	-	-	TRBJ2-7	TGTGCCAGCAGCGCTTCGCCCTACGAGCAGTACTTC	CASSASPYEQYF
TRBV4-1	-	many	TRBJ1-1	TGCGCCAGCAGCCTACGACAGGACGACACTGAAGCTTTCTTT	CASSLRQDDTEAFF
TRBV18	-	-	TRBJ1-2	TGTGCCAGCTCAAATCAGGGCAACGGATGGGGCTACACCTTC	CASSNQGNGWGYTF
TRBV12-3/TRBV12-4	TRBD1	-	TRBJ2-3	TGTGCCAGCAAACAGGGGCCGCAGCAAGATACGCAGTATTTT	CASKQGPQQDTQYF
TRBV12-3/TRBV12-4	-	-	TRBJ1-2	TGTGCCAGCCGCCCGGGGAGGGGCTATGGCTACACCTTC	CASRPGRGYGYTF
TRBV7-8	-	-	TRBJ1-2	TGTGCCAGCAGCTTCCGACAGAGAAGAGGGGGCTACACCTTC	CASSFRQRRGGYTF
TRBV6-1	-	many	TRBJ1-1	TGTGCCAGCAGTGACATACGGGTGAACACTGAAGCTTTCTTT	CASSDIRVNTEAFF
TRBV5-1	-	-	TRBJ1-4	TGCGCCAGCAGCTTGGGGATCGGAGGGAGAGATGAAAAACTGTTTTTT	CASSLGIGGRDEKLFF
TRBV12-3/TRBV12-4	-	few	TRBJ1-2	TGTGCCAGCAGTCAATGGGGTGGGGGGGCGAGGGGCTACACCTTC	CASSQWGGGARGYTF
TRBV18	-	many	TRBJ2-1	TGTGCCAGCTCACCGGGGCCGTACAATGAGCAGTTCTTC	CASSPGPYNEQFF
TRBV20-1	-	few	TRBJ1-2	TGCAGTGCTAGGCGTAGGGAGGCGTATGGCTACACCTTC	CSARRREAYGYTF
TRBV3-1	-	many	TRBJ1-1	TGTGCCAGCAGCCAAGTTAGAATCGGGGGCAACACTGAAGCTTTCTTT	CASSQVRIGGNTEAFF
TRBV6-1	-	many	TRBJ1-2	TGTGCCAGCAGTGACCGGGACACAGAGAACTATGGCTACACCTTC	CASSDRDTENYGYTF
TRBV6-1	-	many	TRBJ2-7	TGTGCCAGCAGTTATCGTAAACTGGGGCCGGACCCCTACGAGCAGTACTTC	CASSYRKLGPDPYEQYF
TRBV6-1	TRBD1	many	TRBJ1-1	TGTGCCAGCGGACGGACAGGTTCGAACACTGAAGCTTTCTTT	CASGRTGSNTEAFF
TRBV12-3/TRBV12-4	-	-	TRBJ2-7	TGTGCCAGCAGTTTGCACGGGGGAGGCGAGCAGTACTTC	CASSLHGGGEQYF
TRBV6-1	-	few	TRBJ1-6	TGTGCCAGCACCCTCCGGTCCCGTTCGTCCCTCCACTTT	CASTLRSRSSLHF
TRBV9	-	many	TRBJ1-3	TGTGCCAGCAGCGTACAGGAAGGCTTAAACACCATATATTTT	CASSVQEGLNTIYF
TRBV20-1	-	many	TRBJ1-1	TGCAGTGCTAGAGGGCTAAGGGGAACTGAAGCTTTCTTT	CSARGLRGTEAFF
TRBV6-1	-	-	TRBJ2-5	TGTGCCAGCAGTAGGGTTATGGAGACCCAGTACTTC	CASSRVMETQYF
TRBV14	-	-	TRBJ2-1	TGTGCCAGCAGCCAGTCAGGGCCCTACAATGAGCAGTTCTTC	CASSQSGPYNEQFF
TRBV18	TRBD1	few	TRBJ1-3	TGTGCCAGCTCCAGGGGGACCTCTGGAAACACCATATATTTT	CASSRGTSGNTIYF
TRBV2	TRBD1	many	TRBJ1-4	TGTGCCAGCGCCGAGGGGGCAGGAGGTGAAAAACTGTTTTTT	CASAEGAGGEKLFF
TRBV3-1	-	many	TRBJ2-5	TGTGCCAGCAGCCAGGTGCTAGCAGGAGCAGAGACCCAGTACTTC	CASSQVLAGAETQYF
TRBV10-3	-	few	TRBJ1-2	TGTGCCATCAGTGAGTCCGGGGGAAATAACTATGGCTACACCTTC	CAISESGGNNYGYTF
TRBV24-1	-	many	TRBJ2-7	TGTGCCACCAGTGACCCACTAGCTCCTCTCTACGAGCAGTACTTC	CATSDPLAPLYEQYF
TRBV7-9	TRBD2	many	TRBJ2-1	TGTGCCAGCAGTCCCGGGACTAGCGGGGACAATGAGCAGTTCTTC	CASSPGTSGDNEQFF
TRBV9	-	many	TRBJ1-4	TGTGCCAGCAGTGCTCCAGGGGAAAAACTGTTTTTT	CASSAPGEKLFF
TRBV20-1	TRBD1	many	TRBJ1-3	TGCAGTGCTACTCCGACAGGGAGAGGTAACACCATATATTTT	CSATPTGRGNTIYF